This T cell receptor (beta chain) was obtained from a study of Ad26.COV2.S vaccination and SARS-CoV-2 variants. Study-wide points: People given the vaccine had a wider spike-specific TCR breadth than placebo recipients did.

This clone was seen a single time. Its antigen is undetermined. This table comes from immunoSEQ multiplex PCR, and its TCRdb copy is limited to in-frame clones, with some not included. The sample lists around 100,000 clones, around three quarters seen once, with about 18% in the top ten. The receptor was derived from a human donor who had recovered from COVID-19. The sample consisted of peripheral blood, taken after recovery from COVID-19.

CDR3 sequence: CASSPLIRRGGIGTDEQFF. For the CDR3, the DNA is TGTGCCAGCAGCCCTCTTATTAGGCGGGGGGGGATAGGGACGGATGAGCAGTTCTTC. The chain links TRBV3-1 (or the pseudogene TRBV3-2) to TRBJ2-1, with 9 bases aligning to TRBD2. Trimming at V came to 4 bases and at J to 8 bases, leaving 21 bases not matched to a gene. The CDR3 is made up of 19 amino acids. The germline gives CDR1 LGHDT, CDR2 YNNKEL (reference sequence).